Presented here are 20 T cell receptor beta chains from one specimen sequenced in a study of blood T cell repertoires in COVID-19. The data were produced by immunoSEQ multiplex PCR, yet TCRdb's version contains in-frame clones alone and is incomplete. This sample has over 150,000 clones, with around four fifths found just once. Sequencing was done on a sample of peripheral blood. Source of these receptors: a man between 65 and 85 years old with acute or convalescent COVID-19.

This chain joins TRBV19 and TRBJ2-5; 7 nucleotides align to TRBD1. The ends lost 7 bases at V and 5 bases at J; junction bases unmatched: 19. The CDR3 loop spans 17 amino acids. Germline loops: CDR1 LNHDA, CDR2 SQIVND (reference sequence). CDR3 DNA sequence: TGTGCCAGTAACCTTCCCGGACAGGAACTATTATGGGAGACCCAGTACTTC. It translates to CASNLPGQELLWETQYF.

This chain links TRBV7-3 with TRBJ2-3; D ambiguous. The CDR3 spans 12 residues. Germline lookup yields CDR1 SGHTA and CDR2 FQGTGA. Deletions cut 4 bases from V and 6 bases from J, with 8 bases between. The CDR3 coding sequence is TGTGCCAGCAGCTCAAGCTCGGATACGCAGTATTTT. As protein: CASSSSSDTQYF. Drawing the rest from reference TRBV7-3 and TRBJ2-3, the complete variable domain is GAGVSQTPSNKVTEKGKYVELRCDPISGHTALYWYRQSLGQGPEFLIYFQGTGAADDSGLPNDRFFAVRPEGSVSTLKIQRTERGDSAVYLCASSSSSDTQYFGPGTRLTVL.

In this sample, this clone turned up once. This could be a read error, since a much larger clone is one nucleotide away. The J gene is TRBJ1-1, the V gene TRBV5-1, with TRBD1 matching over 7 bases. The junction had 2 bases not matched to a gene; V was cut back by 3 bases and J by 0 bases. The length of the CDR3 is 14 residues. Germline V gives CDR1 SGHRS, CDR2 YFSETQ. CDR3 sequence reads: CASSSGQLNTEAFF. In nucleotides, the CDR3 is TGCGCCAGCAGCTCGGGACAGTTGAACACTGAAGCTTTCTTT.

The rearrangement uses TRBV19 and TRBJ2-1; tentative D call: TRBD2 (6 bases). V lost 6 bases, J lost 0 bases, and 27 bases lay in between. Germline lookup yields CDR1 LNHDA and CDR2 SQIVND (reference sequence). The CDR3 runs to 20 residues. The DNA for the CDR3 is TGTGCCAGTAGCAGAGATAAGAAGGGCGGGGTAATGAGCTCCTACAATGAGCAGTTCTTC. Its translation is CASSRDKKGGVMSSYNEQFF.

The V call is TRBV28, the J call TRBJ2-1, with 10 nucleotides matching TRBD1. CDR1 is MDHEN and CDR2 is SYDVKM in the germline V gene. The CDR3 runs 15 residues. V dropped 4 bases and J dropped 6; count of bases not matched to a gene: 6. CDR3 loop: CASSSPGQGINEQFF. CDR3 nucleotide sequence: TGTGCCAGCAGTTCCCCGGGACAGGGGATCAATGAGCAGTTCTTC.

This clone showed up just once. This sequence joins TRBV28 and TRBJ1-6; D uncertain. V was shortened by 1 base and J by 7 bases, with 20 bases between the two germline ends. This CDR3 spans 18 amino acids. Germline CDR1 reads MDHEN; CDR2 reads SYDVKM. As DNA, the CDR3 is TGTGCCAGCAGTTTATCCGTCTCACGGGGAGTGCGGAATTCACCCCTCCACTTT. Amino acids: CASSLSVSRGVRNSPLHF.

This chain connects TRBV12-3 or TRBV12-4 to TRBJ2-2; perhaps TRBD1 as D (5 bases). Trimming shortened V by 5 bases and J by 8 bases, and 9 bases separated the two germline ends. This CDR3 has 12 amino acids. In DNA, the CDR3 is TGTGCCAGCAGTGATCAGGGTGGGGAGCTGTTTTTT. Translating it yields CASSDQGGELFF.

This chain links TRBV18 with TRBJ2-1, with 9 bases lining up with TRBD1. This CDR3 spans 15 amino acids. With V trimmed by 3 bases and J by 5 bases, 5 bases remained unmatched. Germline CDR1 is KGHSH and CDR2 is LQKENI. The CDR3 DNA is TGTGCCAGCTCACCCGGGACAGGGCCTAACAATGAGCAGTTCTTC. Translated: CASSPGTGPNNEQFF.

The chain uses TRBV29-1 and TRBJ2-7; 10 bases map to TRBD1. V lost 6 bases, J lost 5 bases, and 7 bases stayed unmatched. Germline V gene sequence: CDR1 SQVTM, CDR2 ANQGSEA. The CDR3 is 13 amino acids. CDR3 residues: CSVIRQGADEQYF. The DNA for the CDR3 is TGCAGCGTGATACGACAGGGGGCAGACGAGCAGTACTTC.

This clone appeared once. V and J are TRBV7-8 and TRBJ2-7; D perhaps matches TRBD1 (6 bases). V was clipped by 4 bases and J by 0 bases, with 13 bases between them. This CDR3 contains 15 residues. Per the germline V gene, CDR1 is SGHVS and CDR2 is FQNEAQ. The CDR3 loop is CASSSSRTASYEQYF. In DNA form, the CDR3 reads TGTGCCAGCAGCTCCTCAAGGACAGCCTCCTACGAGCAGTACTTC.

This chain connects TRBV3-1 (or the pseudogene TRBV3-2) to TRBJ2-2; D is perhaps TRBD2 (5 bases). Germline lookup yields CDR1 LGHDT and CDR2 YNNKEL (reference sequence). The V gene lost 0 bases and the J gene lost 4 bases, with 9 bases spanning the gap. This CDR3 region has 15 residues. The CDR3 loop is CASSQEGGGTGELFF. In DNA, the CDR3 is TGTGCCAGCAGCCAAGAAGGAGGAGGCACCGGGGAGCTGTTTTTT.

The DNA of the CDR3 is TGTGCCAGCAGTTACCCTAAGACAGGGAATAGCAATCAGCCCCAGCATTTT. This encodes CASSYPKTGNSNQPQHF. This chain links TRBV6-2 or TRBV6-3 with TRBJ1-5; 7 nucleotides agree with TRBD1. From germline, CDR1 is MNHEY and CDR2 SVGEGT. CDR3 length: 17 amino acids. V trimming: 2 bases; J trimming: 0 bases; junction bases outside the gene matches: 7.

V and J are TRBV28 and TRBJ1-5; D uncertain. There are 18 residues in the CDR3. Deletions cut 7 bases from V and 2 bases from J, with 24 bases between. Germline-derived CDR1 and CDR2 are MDHEN and SYDVKM. In DNA, the CDR3 is TGTGCCAGCACAGTTTACGGGTCTGGCAGACGCGGCAATCAGCCCCAGCATTTT. Translated: CASTVYGSGRRGNQPQHF. The variable domain in full, with the rest retrieved from reference TRBV28 and TRBJ1-5, is DVKVTQSSRYLVKRTGEKVFLECVQDMDHENMFWYRQDPGLGLRLIYFSYDVKMKEKGDIPEGYSVSREKKERFSLILESASTNQTSMYLCASTVYGSGRRGNQPQHFGDGTRLSIL.

This clone was picked up one time. V usage is TRBV10-2 and J usage is TRBJ1-5; the D is unclear. The length of the CDR3 is 16 residues. The V gene lost 4 bases and the J gene lost 3 bases, with 16 bases spanning the gap. In germline, CDR1 is WSHSY, CDR2 SAAADI. The CDR3 region has the DNA TGCGCCAGCAGTGGTAGTGCGGGTCGGAACAATCAGCCCCAGCATTTT. Encoded protein: CASSGSAGRNNQPQHF.

V usage is TRBV5-1 and J usage is TRBJ1-1, with 8 positions matching TRBD1. V trimming: 4 bases; J trimming: 3 bases; junction bases outside the gene matches: 8. CDR3 length equals 15 residues. Germline V CDR1 and CDR2: SGHRS, YFSETQ. The DNA for the CDR3 is TGCGCCAGCAGCCCGGGACAGGTTGAGGACACTGAAGCTTTCTTT. Translating gives CASSPGQVEDTEAFF.

The chain uses TRBV5-1 and TRBJ1-1, with D tentatively TRBD1 (6 bases). Trimming stripped 0 bases from V and 1 base from J, with 13 bases between. This CDR3 is built from 16 residues. Germline CDR1 SGHRS, CDR2 YFSETQ. The CDR3 is CASSLALQGPNTEAFF. The CDR3 DNA follows: TGCGCCAGCAGCTTGGCCTTACAGGGACCGAACACTGAAGCTTTCTTT.

The CDR3 region is CATIGGTSTDTQYF. The DNA for the CDR3 is TGTGCCACCATAGGCGGAACTAGCACAGATACGCAGTATTTT. The genes are TRBV15 and TRBJ2-3; no firm D call. Germline loops: CDR1 LNHNV, CDR2 YYDKDF (reference sequence). The V end lost 7 bases, the J end lost 0 bases, and 11 bases lay between the germline ends. The CDR3 has 14 residues.

The chain links TRBV30 to TRBJ2-5; D is ambiguous. The CDR3 contains 12 residues. The V gene lost 5 bases and the J gene lost 4 bases, with 11 bases spanning the gap. Germline V gene sequence: CDR1 GTSNPN, CDR2 SVGIG (reference sequence). CDR3 residues: CAWGKAVETQYF. In DNA, the CDR3 is TGTGCCTGGGGAAAGGCGGTAGAGACCCAGTACTTC.

The J gene is TRBJ2-3, the V gene TRBV3-1 (or the pseudogene TRBV3-2), with D maybe TRBD1 (6 bases). This CDR3 has 15 residues. V was cut by 4 bases and J by 3 bases, with 14 bases left in between. Germline CDR1 is LGHDT and CDR2 is YNNKEL (reference sequence). CDR3 sequence: CASSLLGAHTDTQYF. The CDR3 DNA sequence: TGTGCCAGCAGCCTCCTGGGGGCGCATACAGATACGCAGTATTTT.

The V call is TRBV5-6, the J call TRBJ2-5; D gene ambiguous. Germline CDR1 and CDR2: SGHDT and YYEEEE. The CDR3 runs to 14 residues. Trimming took 4 bases from V and 3 from J, leaving 13 bases between them. The CDR3: CASSAARKEETQYF. The CDR3 region has the DNA TGTGCCAGCAGCGCCGCTAGGAAGGAAGAGACCCAGTACTTC.